These T cell receptor beta chains were read from a single sample in a study of T cell responses to AZD1222 COVID-19 vaccine. Clones were read by immunoSEQ multiplex PCR, and TCRdb kept only the in-frame ones, dropping some. This sample yields some 180,000 clones, of which approximately 92% are seen a single time; about 1.2% belongs to the top ten. The starting material was peripheral blood, obtained on day 0 of AZD1222 vaccination. These receptors were collected from an adult in good health. CDR3s include the opening cysteine and the closing phenylalanine or tryptophan. The D gene is left open where the match is weak. Rows may omit the clone size; those that give it use once, few, many or a size class.

.	.	TRBV4-1	TRBJ2-1	CASRGGSEQFF	TGCGCCAGCAGGGGGGGCAGTGAGCAGTTCTTC
.	.	TRBV5-4	TRBJ1-4	CASSLTGGNEKLFF	TGTGCCAGCAGCTTAACGGGGGGTAATGAAAAACTGTTTTTT
.	TRBD2	TRBV10-3	TRBJ2-5	CAISESNGSGETQYF	TGTGCCATCAGTGAGTCGAATGGTAGCGGGGAGACCCAGTACTTC
.	.	TRBV5-6	TRBJ2-7	CASSFFSTNSYEQYF	TGTGCCAGCAGCTTCTTCAGTACCAACTCCTACGAGCAGTACTTC
.	.	TRBV5-1	TRBJ1-2	CASSHAQENGYTF	TGCGCCAGCAGCCACGCGCAGGAGAATGGCTACACCTTC
once	.	TRBV19	TRBJ1-5	CASSMEEYEQPQHF	TGTGCCAGTAGTATGGAGGAGTATGAACAGCCCCAGCATTTT
once	.	TRBV5-4	TRBJ1-2	CASSLPLRGNYGYTF	TGTGCCAGCAGCTTGCCCCTGAGGGGGAACTATGGCTACACCTTC
.	.	TRBV29-1	TRBJ1-2	CSVWILVETTNYGYTF	TGCAGCGTTTGGATTTTGGTGGAGACTACTAACTATGGCTACACCTTC
.	.	TRBV19	TRBJ1-1	CASSLRGGEENTEAFF	TGTGCCAGTAGTTTAAGAGGGGGGGAAGAGAACACTGAAGCTTTCTTT
few	.	TRBV3-1/TRBV3-2	TRBJ1-1	CASSHDVTNTEAFF	TGTGCCAGCAGCCACGACGTAACGAACACTGAAGCTTTCTTT
.	.	TRBV3-1/TRBV3-2	TRBJ2-5	CASSHHQGLSRETQYF	TGTGCCAGCAGCCACCACCAAGGTCTGTCCAGAGAGACCCAGTACTTC
.	.	TRBV5-5	TRBJ1-5	CASSRGSSNQPQHF	TGTGCCAGCAGCCGAGGGTCCAGTAACCAGCCCCAGCATTTT
.	TRBD1	TRBV9	TRBJ2-4	CASSFGTGENIQYF	TGTGCCAGCAGCTTCGGGACAGGGGAGAACATTCAGTACTTC
.	TRBD1	TRBV5-1	TRBJ1-4	CASSRDRGNEKLFF	TGCGCCAGCAGCAGGGACAGGGGTAATGAAAAACTGTTTTTT
.	.	TRBV5-1	TRBJ2-4	CASSSPAAKNIQYF	TGCGCCAGCAGCTCACCGGCGGCCAAAAACATTCAGTACTTC
.	TRBD1	TRBV29-1	TRBJ2-5	CSVIGTDQETQYF	TGCAGCGTTATTGGGACAGATCAAGAGACCCAGTACTTC
.	.	TRBV5-1	TRBJ1-3	CASSSGGTGNTIYF	TGCGCCAGCAGCTCCGGGGGCACGGGAAACACCATATATTTT
once	.	TRBV18	TRBJ1-1	CASSPSTANTEAFF	TGTGCCAGCTCACCGTCGACAGCCAACACTGAAGCTTTCTTT
.	.	TRBV27	TRBJ1-4	CASSTGLVATNEKLFF	TGTGCCAGCAGTACAGGGCTAGTCGCAACTAATGAAAAACTGTTTTTT
.	TRBD1	TRBV7-9	TRBJ1-4	CASSPFGRGHEKLFF	TGTGCCAGCAGTCCGTTTGGCAGGGGGCATGAAAAACTGTTTTTT
.	TRBD2	TRBV3-1/TRBV3-2	TRBJ2-5	CASSLGTSGGFPRETQYF	TGTGCCAGCAGCCTTGGGACTAGCGGGGGGTTCCCCCGGGAGACCCAGTACTTC
once	.	TRBV7-9	TRBJ1-2	CASSLAQGVGYTF	TGTGCCAGCAGCTTAGCACAGGGCGTAGGCTACACCTTC
.	.	TRBV24-1	TRBJ1-2	CATADSYGYTF	TGTGCCACCGCGGATTCTTATGGCTACACCTTC
once	.	TRBV18	TRBJ1-2	CASSPQKAQVGYTF	TGTGCCAGCTCACCACAGAAGGCGCAGGTTGGCTACACCTTC